Following are 8 T cell receptor beta chains from one sample sequenced in a study of OX40 agonist ivuxolimab in advanced cancers. Only in-frame clones appear in the TCRdb table, and some are missing; sequencing was by immunoSEQ multiplex PCR. The table lists tens of thousands of clones, about 88% of them singletons. Sequenced material: CD4+ or CD8+ T cells sorted from blood, taken in a trial of the OX40 agonist ivuxolimab. These receptors originate from an adult with an advanced solid tumor such as melanoma, head and neck, liver or kidney cancer.

The table lists this clone with a few counts. The chain has TRBV11-2 and TRBJ2-1; D not certain. The length of the CDR3 is 14 residues. V shed 0 bases and J shed 10 bases, with 13 bases lying between them. CDR1 SGHAT and CDR2 FQNNGV come from the germline V gene. The CDR3 loop reads CASSLDWTSREQFF. CDR3 coding DNA: TGTGCCAGCAGCTTAGACTGGACCTCGAGGGAGCAGTTCTTC.

The chain couples TRBV23-1 to TRBJ1-5; 7 bases fit TRBD1. TRBV23-1 has ORF status, its function being uncertain. The CDR3 contains 16 residues. The ends lost 2 bases at V and 4 bases at J; junction bases unmatched: 8. CDR3 DNA sequence: TGCGCCAGCAGTCAACATCCGGGACAGCTAAATCAGCCCCAGCATTTT. Protein sequence: CASSQHPGQLNQPQHF.

This clone was recorded a few times. This sequence joins TRBV21-1 and TRBJ2-5; TRBD2, the table's D call, lacks a check against the DNA. TRBV21-1 is a pseudogene segment. The CDR3 is 16 amino acids. The CDR3 here is CASSTGTSGAQETQYF. The CDR3, as DNA: TGTGCCAGCAGCACGGGGACTAGCGGGGCCCAAGAGACCCAGTACTTC.

The J gene is TRBJ2-3, the V gene TRBV18; TRBD2 aligns across 13 bases. The germline CDR1 and CDR2 sequences are KGHSH and LQKENI. The V and J ends lost 0 bases and 4 bases, in that order; junction bases with no gene match: 10. The CDR3 is made up of 19 amino acids. DNA for the CDR3: TGTGCCAGCTCACCACCACTAGCGGGAGGGCGAGTGGTCGCAGATACGCAGTATTTT. Translated: CASSPPLAGGRVVADTQYF.

V gene TRBV15 combines with J gene TRBJ1-1; D remains unclear. This CDR3 contains 15 residues. The V end lost 4 bases, the J end lost 4 bases, and 16 bases lay between the germline ends. Germline CDR1 is LNHNV and CDR2 is YYDKDF (reference sequence). This CDR3 reads CATSTRGGLPTEAFF. As DNA, the CDR3 is TGTGCCACCAGCACCCGGGGAGGGCTGCCCACTGAAGCTTTCTTT.

The V gene is TRBV4-1, the J gene TRBJ2-3; D perhaps matches TRBD1 (6 bases). Germline CDR1 is MGHRA and CDR2 is YSYEKL. V lost 3 bases to trimming and J lost 4 bases, with 14 bases between them. CDR3 length: 15 amino acids. This chain's CDR3 is CASSHDERQADTQYF. The DNA for the CDR3 is TGCGCCAGCAGCCATGATGAAAGACAGGCAGATACGCAGTATTTT.

The rearrangement joins TRBV30 to TRBJ1-2, with no clear D. The CDR3 has 11 amino acids. Germline V gene sequence: CDR1 GTSNPN, CDR2 SVGIG (reference sequence). The V gene lost 2 bases and the J gene lost 8 bases, with 9 bases spanning the gap. CDR3 amino acids: CAWSPRAGYTF. The CDR3 bases are TGTGCCTGGAGTCCGCGAGCGGGCTACACCTTC.

This chain links TRBV6-5 with TRBJ1-2, with 9 nucleotides matching TRBD1. The V and J ends lost 5 bases and 8 bases, in that order; junction bases with no gene match: 6. The CDR3 is 13 residues long. CDR1 and CDR2 (germline): MNHEY, SVGAGI. The CDR3 loop is CASSKGQGLGYTF. CDR3 in DNA: TGTGCCAGCAGTAAGGGACAGGGTCTAGGCTACACCTTC.